Presented here are 29 T cell receptor beta chains from one specimen sequenced in a study of shared clonotypes between healthy human individuals. Profiling relied on immunoSEQ multiplex PCR, and the TCRdb table lists in-frame clones only, not all of them. The repertoire has 1.5 million to 1.9 million clones, 95% to 99% of them found once; the top ten carry roughly 0.4%. Sequences were obtained from naive CD4+ T cells sorted from blood. Described subset: CD45RA+ positively selected. The source is a man younger than 40 in good health.

A word on this clone: This CDR3 is also generated by other DNA sequences in the sample. The chain combines TRBV9 with TRBJ2-2; no firm D call. CDR3 size: 13 residues. Germline lookup yields CDR1 SGDLS and CDR2 YYNGEE. V lost 0 bases to trimming and J lost 4 bases, with 4 bases between them. The CDR3 nucleotides read TGTGCCAGCAGCGTAGGTGTCACCGGGGAGCTGTTTTTT. Its translation is CASSVGVTGELFF.

This chain uses TRBV18 with TRBJ2-3; 7 bases align to TRBD2. The trim removed 6 bases at V and 0 bases at J, leaving 6 bases unmatched. CDR1 is KGHSH and CDR2 is LQKENI in the germline V gene. This CDR3 spans 15 amino acids. CDR3 loop: CASSQRAGSTDTQYF. The CDR3 region has the DNA TGTGCCAGCTCCCAAAGAGCGGGAAGCACAGATACGCAGTATTTT.

This chain connects TRBV7-6 to TRBJ2-7; a possible D gene is TRBD2 (6 bases). Germline assignment: CDR1 SGHVS and CDR2 FNYEAQ. The CDR3 consists of 15 residues. The germline V and J ends were trimmed by 1 base and 2 bases, with 12 bases remaining between them. The CDR3 reads CASSLEAGFAYEQYF. As DNA, the CDR3 is TGTGCCAGCAGCTTAGAGGCGGGATTCGCCTACGAGCAGTACTTC.

The rearrangement links TRBV5-4 to TRBJ2-3; D not certain. V was trimmed by 6 bases and J by 6 bases, leaving 11 bases between them. The CDR3 is made up of 12 amino acids. Per the germline V gene, CDR1 is SGHNT and CDR2 is YYREEE (reference sequence). The CDR3 is CASMGKGDTQYF. In DNA form, the CDR3 reads TGTGCCAGCATGGGGAAAGGGGATACGCAGTATTTT.

V is TRBV5-1 and J is TRBJ2-7, with D tentatively TRBD1 (6 bases). CDR1 is SGHRS, CDR2 YFSETQ, per germline. The CDR3 covers 14 residues. Deletions cut 2 bases from V and 6 bases from J, with 15 bases between. This CDR3 is CASSFRTGLFEQYF. The DNA for the CDR3 is TGCGCCAGCAGCTTTCGCACAGGGTTGTTCGAGCAGTACTTC.

The V call is TRBV18, the J call TRBJ2-7; 8 nucleotides align to TRBD1. Germline CDR1 and CDR2: KGHSH and LQKENI. The CDR3 is made up of 17 amino acids. V dropped 1 base and J dropped 4; count of bases not matched to a gene: 12. CDR3 loop: CASSPQRQRQGAYEQYF. CDR3 nucleotide sequence: TGTGCCAGCTCACCACAAAGGCAACGGCAGGGGGCTTACGAGCAGTACTTC.

The chain couples TRBV9 to TRBJ2-3; 7 nucleotides match TRBD1. With V trimmed by 4 bases and J by 4 bases, 6 bases remained unmatched. The germline V gene has CDR1 SGDLS and CDR2 YYNGEE. The CDR3 is made up of 14 amino acids. The CDR3 loop is CASSTRQGSDTQYF. The CDR3, as DNA: TGTGCCAGCAGCACACGACAGGGCTCAGATACGCAGTATTTT.

V and J are TRBV4-2 and TRBJ2-3, with D possibly being TRBD1 or TRBD2 (5 bases each). Trimming removed 0 bases at V and 0 bases at J, with 13 bases between. The CDR3 extends over 17 amino acids. Germline V gene lookup returns CDR1 LGHNA and CDR2 YNFKEQ. This chain's CDR3 is CASSQDWGRDSTDTQYF. CDR3 bases: TGTGCCAGCAGCCAAGATTGGGGCCGGGACAGCACAGATACGCAGTATTTT.

DNA for the CDR3: TGTGCCAGCAGCTTGCAGCGGGAGTTTACTAATGAGCAGTTCTTC. Translation: CASSLQREFTNEQFF. The chain joins TRBV5-4 to TRBJ2-1; TRBD2 agrees at 8 bases. There are 15 residues in the CDR3. Losses at the gene ends were 1 base for V and 7 bases for J; bases not matched to a gene: 7. Germline V gene data show CDR1 as SGHNT and CDR2 as YYREEE (reference sequence).

This chain joins TRBV7-2 and TRBJ2-3, with a weak D call TRBD2 (5 bases). The CDR3 extends over 15 amino acids. V lost 2 bases, J lost 3 bases, and 12 bases lay in between. Germline V lookup: CDR1 SGHTA, CDR2 FQGNSA. The CDR3 DNA follows: TGTGCCAGCAGCTTAAACGGGATTCGGACAGATACGCAGTATTTT. This gives the protein CASSLNGIRTDTQYF.

The CDR3 sequence is CASSIRRGAHSYEQYF. The CDR3 nucleotides read TGTGCCAGTAGTATACGACGGGGCGCGCACTCCTACGAGCAGTACTTC. V and J are TRBV19 and TRBJ2-7; D may be TRBD1 or TRBD2 (5 bases each). Trimming took off 2 bases at V and 0 bases at J, with 14 bases between the two ends. Germline V gene sequence: CDR1 LNHDA, CDR2 SQIVND (reference sequence). This CDR3 contains 16 residues.

The rearrangement links TRBV6-1 to TRBJ2-7, with 7 positions matching TRBD1. Trimming took 6 bases from V and 0 from J; bases not matched to a gene: 8. Germline V lookup: CDR1 MNHNS, CDR2 SASEGT. CDR3 length: 15 residues. The CDR3 spells CASRLQGMSSYEQYF. The DNA of the CDR3 is TGTGCCAGCAGACTACAGGGGATGAGCTCCTACGAGCAGTACTTC.

This sequence joins TRBV28 and TRBJ2-7; D gene uncertain. CDR3 length equals 15 residues. Germline CDR1 MDHEN, CDR2 SYDVKM. Trimming left V 5 bases short and J 3 bases short, with 17 bases between. The CDR3 protein is CASSRGLTRGYEQYF. The CDR3 bases are TGTGCCAGCAGTCGCGGTCTTACCCGTGGCTACGAGCAGTACTTC.

The rearrangement links TRBV5-4 to TRBJ2-7, with D perhaps matching TRBD1 or TRBD2 (5 bases each). Between the trimmed V and J ends, which lost 4 bases and 2 bases, there was a span of 19 bases. Germline lookup yields CDR1 SGHNT and CDR2 YYREEE (reference sequence). The CDR3 runs to 16 residues. CDR3: CASSPRARDGTYEQYF. CDR3 nucleotide sequence: TGTGCCAGCAGCCCCAGGGCCCGGGACGGTACCTACGAGCAGTACTTC.

V usage is TRBV30 and J usage is TRBJ2-7; D unresolved. Trimming removed 4 bases from V and 5 bases from J, with 9 bases in between. CDR1 and CDR2 from the germline V gene are GTSNPN and SVGIG (reference sequence). The CDR3 loop spans 11 amino acids. The CDR3 spells CAWKGWHEQYF. As DNA, the CDR3 is TGTGCCTGGAAAGGGTGGCACGAGCAGTACTTC.

This rearrangement joins TRBV18 to TRBJ2-3; 7 nucleotides align to TRBD1. The CDR3 covers 12 residues. Germline V gene lookup returns CDR1 KGHSH and CDR2 LQKENI. Trimming took 3 bases from V and 12 from J; bases not matched to a gene: 6. CDR3 in amino acids: CASSPGTEPQYF. CDR3 in DNA: TGTGCCAGCTCACCGGGGACAGAGCCCCAGTATTTT.

The chain joins TRBV5-4 to TRBJ2-7; 7 bases map to TRBD2. The germline V gene has CDR1 SGHNT and CDR2 YYREEE (reference sequence). The CDR3 covers 15 residues. The V segment lost 4 bases and the J segment 1 base; nucleotides outside the gene matches: 8. CDR3 nucleotides: TGTGCCAGCAGCCATGGGGGGGTAGCATCCTACGAGCAGTACTTC. Its protein product is CASSHGGVASYEQYF.

The chain links TRBV7-6 to TRBJ2-2, with 9 nucleotides matching TRBD2. CDR1 is SGHVS and CDR2 is FNYEAQ in the germline V gene. CDR3 length: 16 amino acids. With 4 bases clipped from V and 2 bases from J, the junction kept 5 bases outside the gene matches. CDR3 region: CASSSGLAFNTGELFF. For the CDR3, the DNA is TGTGCCAGCAGCTCAGGACTAGCGTTCAACACCGGGGAGCTGTTTTTT. The variable domain in full, with the rest retrieved from reference TRBV7-6 and TRBJ2-2, is GAGVSQSPRYKVTKRGQDVALRCDPISGHVSLYWYRQALGQGPEFLTYFNYEAQQDKSGLPNDRFSAERPEGSISTLTIQRTEQRDSAMYRCASSSGLAFNTGELFFGEGSRLTVL.

V is TRBV19 and J is TRBJ2-1; TRBD2 matches 10 bases. V lost 8 bases and J lost 8; bases outside the gene matches: 6. The CDR3 loop spans 13 amino acids. Germline-derived CDR1 and CDR2 are LNHDA and SQIVND (reference sequence). The CDR3 loop is CASALAGVDEQFF. The CDR3 DNA follows: TGTGCCAGTGCGCTAGCGGGAGTTGATGAGCAGTTCTTC.

This chain joins TRBV10-1 and TRBJ2-3, with no clear D. CDR1 and CDR2 (germline): WNHNN, SYGVQD (reference sequence). Trimming cost V 0 bases and J 4 bases, with 11 bases left between them. CDR3 length: 15 amino acids. The CDR3 region is CASSESRLGADTQYF. The CDR3 bases are TGCGCCAGCAGTGAGTCAAGGTTGGGCGCAGATACGCAGTATTTT.

The chain links TRBV6-6 to TRBJ2-2; D is unclear. Trimming cost V 2 bases and J 7 bases, with 5 bases left between them. The CDR3 sequence is 12 residues long. The germline V gene encodes CDR1 MNHNY and CDR2 SVGAGI (reference sequence). CDR3 amino acids: CASSYDNGELFF. The DNA of the CDR3 is TGTGCCAGCAGTTACGATAACGGGGAGCTGTTTTTT.

J is TRBJ1-2 and V is TRBV5-1; the D is unclear. V lost 4 bases to trimming and J lost 1 base, with 8 bases between them. Germline CDR1 is SGHRS and CDR2 is YFSETQ. The CDR3 contains 13 residues. In DNA form, the CDR3 reads TGCGCCAGCAGCCCCGCCGATAACTATGGCTACACCTTC. This gives the protein CASSPADNYGYTF.

The rearrangement links TRBV27 to TRBJ2-6; 7 bases align to TRBD1. Germline-derived CDR1 and CDR2 are MNHEY and SMNVEV (reference sequence). CDR3 length: 19 residues. Trimming removed 4 bases from V and 4 bases from J; junction bases left unmatched: 16. CDR3 DNA: TGTGCCAGCAGTTCCCACCGGGACAGCATCCGCCCGGGGGCCAACGTCCTGACTTTC. Translating it yields CASSSHRDSIRPGANVLTF.

This clone was recorded once. This chain uses TRBV6-1 with TRBJ2-7; weak D call: TRBD2 (6 bases). Germline lookup yields CDR1 MNHNS and CDR2 SASEGT. The length of the CDR3 is 16 residues. V was clipped by 2 bases and J by 5 bases, with 19 bases between them. The CDR3 DNA follows: TGTGCCAGCAGTGAACAAAGGGGACTCCTCAGGAACGAGCAGTACTTC. It encodes CASSEQRGLLRNEQYF.

The rearrangement links TRBV19 to TRBJ1-3; D gene unclear. The germline gives CDR1 LNHDA, CDR2 SQIVND (reference sequence). The CDR3 length is 14 residues. V lost 10 bases and J 3 bases, leaving 16 bases between the germline ends. CDR3 DNA: TGTGCCACACGGAGAGAAACCTATGGAAACACCATATATTTT. Residues: CATRRETYGNTIYF.

This chain connects TRBV2 to TRBJ2-1; 13 bases map to TRBD2. In germline, CDR1 is SNHLY, CDR2 FYNNEI. The CDR3 covers 14 residues. V lost 8 bases to trimming and J lost 11 bases; unmatched junction nucleotides: 9. This chain's CDR3 is CASFVGTSGTQQFF. The DNA of the CDR3 is TGTGCCAGCTTCGTAGGGACTAGCGGGACTCAGCAGTTCTTC.

The chain recombines TRBV5-6 with TRBJ2-7, with D possibly TRBD1 on 6 matching bases. CDR3 length: 15 residues. In germline, CDR1 is SGHDT, CDR2 YYEEEE. Trimming stripped 4 bases from V and 2 bases from J, with 16 bases between. CDR3 DNA: TGTGCCAGCAGCGAAACAGGGCGGATAGCCTACGAGCAGTACTTC. It codes for CASSETGRIAYEQYF. Looking up the rest from reference TRBV5-6 and TRBJ2-7 gives the full variable domain: DAGVTQSPTHLIKTRGQQVTLRCSPKSGHDTVSWYQQALGQGPQFIFQYYEEEERQRGNFPDRFSGHQFPNYSSELNVNALLLGDSALYLCASSETGRIAYEQYFGPGTRLTVT.

This chain links TRBV30 with TRBJ1-1, with D maybe TRBD1 (5 bases). The V end was cut by 5 bases, the J end by 5 bases, with 9 bases between. In germline, CDR1 is GTSNPN, CDR2 SVGIG (reference sequence). The CDR3 extends over 11 amino acids. The CDR3 reads CAWLGGTEAFF. CDR3 coding DNA: TGTGCCTGGCTTGGGGGAACTGAAGCTTTCTTT.

This sequence joins TRBV18 and TRBJ2-7, with unresolved D. The CDR3 totals 12 residues. Germline V gene data show CDR1 as KGHSH and CDR2 as LQKENI. V was trimmed by 3 bases and J by 7 bases, leaving 10 bases between them. The CDR3 sequence is CASSPEMGEQYF. The CDR3 region has the DNA TGTGCCAGCTCACCGGAGATGGGGGAGCAGTACTTC.